These T cell receptor beta chains were read from a single sample in a study of beta chain features in type 1 diabetes. Method: immunoSEQ multiplex PCR; TCRdb's copy keeps in-frame clones and lacks some. This sample has some 160,000 clones, with about 9.1% found just once. Sequenced input: central memory CD4+ T cells from blood. These receptor sequences come from a woman aged 18-30 years in good health. Each CDR3 is given with its conserved first and last residue. The order of the fields is D gene, clone size, J gene, CDR3 length, V gene, CDR3 DNA, CDR3 protein. A D gene is named only where the DNA matches it firmly. Clone size appears in some rows only: once, few, many, or a class for an expanded clone.

.	.	TRBJ2-2	13	TRBV7-2	TGTGCCAGCAGCACCATTCGGTCCGGGGAGCTGTTTTTT	CASSTIRSGELFF
TRBD2	few	TRBJ2-5	15	TRBV18	TGTGCCAGCTCACGGACTAGCGGGGGAAGAGAGACCCAGTACTTC	CASSRTSGGRETQYF
.	few	TRBJ1-1	16	TRBV18	TGTGCCAGCTCACTTGGGGACTCGGTCGTGGACACTGAAGCTTTCTTT	CASSLGDSVVDTEAFF
.	.	TRBJ1-2	15	TRBV30	TGTGCCTGGAGCTCCGCCGGGGGGTCTAACTATGGCTACACCTTC	CAWSSAGGSNYGYTF
.	few	TRBJ1-1	12	TRBV18	TGTGCCAGCTCACCACAGGGGACTGAAGCTTTCTTT	CASSPQGTEAFF
.	few	TRBJ2-3	16	TRBV30	TGTGCCTGGAGTGTAGGCCAGGGAGGAGTAACAGATACGCAGTATTTT	CAWSVGQGGVTDTQYF
TRBD1	.	TRBJ2-4	15	TRBV5-6	TGTGCCAGCAGCCCGGGACAGTGGGCCAAAAACATTCAGTACTTC	CASSPGQWAKNIQYF
TRBD2	few	TRBJ2-1	15	TRBV6-1	TGTGCCAGCAGGCGGACTAGCGCCTCCTACAATGAGCAGTTCTTC	CASRRTSASYNEQFF
.	many	TRBJ2-7	16	TRBV7-9	TGTGCCAGCAGCTTAGGATGGGCGGACAGTGGGCTGGAGCAGTACTTC	CASSLGWADSGLEQYF
TRBD2	.	TRBJ2-1	15	TRBV6-5	TGTGCCAGCACCGGGACTAGCGGGGGGTACACTGAGCAGTTCTTC	CASTGTSGGYTEQFF
TRBD1	.	TRBJ2-7	15	TRBV4-1	TGCGCCAGCAGCCGGGACAGGTCGGGCGGTGGCGAGCAGTACTTC	CASSRDRSGGGEQYF
.	few	TRBJ2-5	12	TRBV25-1	TGTGCCAGCAGTGAACAGCGAGAGACCCAGTACTTC	CASSEQRETQYF
TRBD2	.	TRBJ2-5	15	TRBV11-3	TGTGCCAGCAGCTTAGACCCTGCGGGAGAGGAGACCCAGTACTTC	CASSLDPAGEETQYF